These 14 T cell receptor beta chains originate from one sample sequenced in a study of T cells in Graves' hyperthyroidism and ophthalmopathy. There were TCR beta CDR3 regions amplified from RNA transcripts. Carried out on the TCR CDR3, a first-round RT-PCR used the HTBI primer set. TCRdb used MiXCR to reprocess the multiplex PCR reads, holding one entry per CDR3 protein. The table lists about 50,000 distinct CDR3 sequences, roughly 50% of them singletons, with over 10% in the top ten. Sequenced input: blood. Source of these receptors: a woman in her twenties or thirties with Graves' ophthalmopathy.

The chain is built from TRBV20-1 and TRBJ2-7, with 8 bases that match TRBD1. Germline CDR1 DFQATT, CDR2 SNEGSKA (reference sequence). The J segment lost 0 bases and the V segment lost 5 bases, leaving 6 bases of the junction unmatched. CDR3 length: 14 amino acids. The CDR3 coding sequence is TGCAGTGCTCCAAGGACAGGGAGCTCCTACGAGCAGTACTTC. Protein: CSAPRTGSSYEQYF.

This clonotype was counted a single time. The chain recombines TRBV5-1 with TRBJ2-7; 8 nucleotides match TRBD1. This CDR3 is built from 14 residues. Trimming took 2 bases from V and 3 from J; bases not matched to a gene: 4. The germline V gene has CDR1 SGHRS and CDR2 YFSETQ. CDR3 nucleotides: TGCGCCAGCAGCTTACAGGGGGGTATCTACGAGCAGTACTTC. Amino acids: CASSLQGGIYEQYF.

This rearrangement joins TRBV24-1 to TRBJ1-4; TRBD1 matches 9 bases. V lost 2 bases, J lost 0 bases, and 9 bases stayed unmatched. CDR3 length: 19 residues. CDR1 and CDR2 from the germline V gene are KGHDR and SFDVKD. The CDR3 is CATSDSSSGQGATNEKLFF. The CDR3 DNA sequence: TGTGCCACCAGTGATTCCTCCTCGGGACAGGGCGCAACTAATGAAAAACTGTTTTTT.

This clonotype was counted many times. This chain links TRBV7-9 with TRBJ2-1; TRBD2 matches at 9 bases. The junction had 10 bases not matched to a gene; V was cut back by 4 bases and J by 9 bases. CDR3 length equals 15 residues. CDR1 is SEHNR, CDR2 FQNEAQ, per germline (reference sequence). The CDR3 DNA follows: TGTGCCAGCAGCTCGAATAGCGGGAGTGATGGTGAGCAGTTCTTC. It specifies CASSSNSGSDGEQFF.

V and J are TRBV20-1 and TRBJ2-5; 16 positions agree with TRBD2. J gave up 4 bases and V 6 bases, and 8 bases lay outside the gene matches. The V gene's germline CDR1 is DFQATT and CDR2 SNEGSKA (reference sequence). There are 16 residues in the CDR3. CDR3 in amino acids: CSAQGTSGRAGETQYF. CDR3 nucleotide sequence: TGCAGTGCCCAGGGGACTAGCGGGAGGGCGGGAGAGACCCAGTACTTC.

The V gene is TRBV20-1, the J gene TRBJ1-2; possible D gene TRBD1, 5 bases. The CDR3 runs to 13 residues. Germline CDR1 DFQATT, CDR2 SNEGSKA (reference sequence). The ends were cut back, 2 bases at V and 7 bases at J, with 14 bases in the middle. The CDR3 region has the DNA TGCAGTGCTAGACAGGGAACATTCGGTGGCTACACCTTC. It codes for CSARQGTFGGYTF.

The rearrangement uses TRBV14 and TRBJ1-2, with 7 bases that match TRBD1. The CDR3 runs to 14 residues. CDR1 SGHDN and CDR2 FVKESK come from the germline V gene. V dropped 3 bases and J dropped 8; count of bases not matched to a gene: 9. In nucleotides, the CDR3 is TGTGCCAGCAGCCACTTTCAGGGGGTGGCGGGCTACACCTTC. Protein sequence: CASSHFQGVAGYTF.

This clonotype has just one count. One end of the junction varies from germline; a read error may be responsible. CDR3 coding DNA: TGTGCTAGCAAGGCCAGTATGAACACTGAAGCTTTCTTT. This translates into CASKASMNTEAFF. The V gene is TRBV7-7, the J gene TRBJ1-1; D call uncertain. CDR1 and CDR2 from the germline V gene are SSHAT and FNYEAQ (reference sequence). The length of the CDR3 is 13 residues.

This clonotype came up many times. The rearrangement links TRBV5-4 to TRBJ1-1; possibly TRBD1 for D (6 bases). Germline CDR1 and CDR2: SGHNT and YYREEE (reference sequence). Trimming took 0 bases from V and 10 from J, leaving 16 bases between them. The CDR3 is 14 amino acids. As DNA, the CDR3 is TGTGCCAGCAGCTTGGACCTTGGGGGCACGGGAGCTTTCTTT. It yields the protein CASSLDLGGTGAFF. The full variable domain, its missing parts supplied by reference TRBV5-4 and TRBJ1-1, is ETGVTQSPTHLIKTRGQQVTLRCSSQSGHNTVSWYQQALGQGPQFIFQYYREEENGRGNFPPRFSGLQFPNYSSELNVNALELDDSALYLCASSLDLGGTGAFFGQGTRLTVV.

The V gene is TRBV20-1, the J gene TRBJ2-7, with 10 positions matching TRBD1. CDR3 length: 13 residues. Per germline, CDR1 DFQATT and CDR2 SNEGSKA (reference sequence). Trimming at V came to 1 base and at J to 10 bases, leaving 7 bases not matched to a gene. CDR3 DNA sequence: TGCAGTGCTAGAGGGTGTGGGACAGGGGAACAGTACTTC. It translates to CSARGCGTGEQYF.

The chain links TRBV7-3 to TRBJ2-6, with D possibly being TRBD1 (6 bases). Germline V lookup: CDR1 SGHTA, CDR2 FQGTGA. The length of the CDR3 is 16 residues. V was trimmed by 3 bases and J by 4 bases, leaving 13 bases between them. The CDR3 loop reads CASSLGHRTGANVLTF. Written as DNA, the CDR3 is TGTGCCAGCAGCTTGGGACACCGGACCGGGGCCAACGTCCTGACTTTC.

This clonotype was recorded at least ten times. This may come from a read error, since a much larger clone is one base off. This CDR3 is missing its conserved last phenylalanine or tryptophan, likely due to a read error. V gene TRBV2 combines with J gene TRBJ2-7; 7 positions agree with TRBD1. The germline gives CDR1 SNHLY, CDR2 FYNNEI. V lost 8 bases to trimming and J lost 4 bases; unmatched junction nucleotides: 8. The CDR3 contains 13 residues. The CDR3: CASSTGWRYEQYL. The CDR3 DNA reads TGTGCCAGCTCGACAGGGTGGAGGTACGAGCAGTACCTC.

As for this clonotype: A junction end diverges from the germline sequence, so it may reflect a read error. The chain employs TRBV9 and TRBJ2-1; perhaps TRBD2 as D (6 bases). Germline loops: CDR1 SGDLS, CDR2 YYNGEE. This CDR3 has 15 amino acids. The CDR3 sequence is CGSSAKRVEHSEQFF. Written as DNA, the CDR3 is TGTGGCAGCAGCGCGAAGCGGGTCGAGCACAGTGAGCAGTTCTTC.

This clonotype was seen many times. The genes are TRBV2 and TRBJ2-7; 10 nucleotides align to TRBD1. The CDR3 spans 19 residues. Germline V gene sequence: CDR1 SNHLY, CDR2 FYNNEI. Losses at the gene ends were 3 bases for V and 2 bases for J; bases not matched to a gene: 16. The CDR3 DNA reads TGTGCCAGCAGTGATTTATTCGTGGACGGTGGACAGGGGGCCTACGAGCAGTACTTC. Amino acid sequence: CASSDLFVDGGQGAYEQYF.